Included here is one T cell receptor (beta chain) sequence, with context. Antigen unknown. This CDR3 is built from 15 residues. The V segment lost 3 bases and the J segment 1 base; nucleotides outside the gene matches: 3. Germline CDR1 and CDR2: SGHRS and YFSETQ. The treatment was: around 19 received Ad26.COV2.S at low or high dose, single or two shots; 5 received placebo; per-sample allocation not given. Sampling was performed 63 days after the first vaccine or placebo injection. This sample is drawn from a study of Ad26.COV2.S vaccination and SARS-CoV-2 variants. As for the study in general: Donor was in the COV1001 Ad26.COV2.S trial arm. General study points: Estimates derived from TCR breadth and depth analyses may have underestimated total T cell responses.

Here immunoSEQ multiplex PCR was the method, and the copy in TCRdb shows in-frame clones only, minus some. The data hold hundreds of thousands of clones, with 75% to 95% observed a single time. The receptor was isolated from a person between 18 and 65 years old who received the Ad26.COV2.S COVID-19 vaccine or a placebo. The sample was peripheral blood, taken in a trial of Ad26.COV2.S vaccine versus placebo. The V and J genes are TRBV5-1 and TRBJ2-2; TRBD1 aligns across 7 bases. CDR3 DNA: TGCGCCAGCAGCTCGCGGACAGGGAACACCGGGGAGCTGTTTTTT. Translated: CASSSRTGNTGELFF.